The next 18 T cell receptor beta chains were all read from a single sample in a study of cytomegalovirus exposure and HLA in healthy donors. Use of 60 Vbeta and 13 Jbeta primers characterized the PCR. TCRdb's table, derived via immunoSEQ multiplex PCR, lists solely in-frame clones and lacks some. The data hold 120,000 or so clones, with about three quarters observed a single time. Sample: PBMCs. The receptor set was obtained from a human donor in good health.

The CDR3 region has the DNA TGTGCCACCACGGGTCCGGGAAACTATGGCTACACCTTC. It is translated as CATTGPGNYGYTF. The chain couples TRBV28 to TRBJ1-2; unclear D gene. V gave up 10 bases and J gave up 2 bases, with 14 bases separating them. The germline gives CDR1 MDHEN, CDR2 SYDVKM. The CDR3 sequence is 13 residues long.

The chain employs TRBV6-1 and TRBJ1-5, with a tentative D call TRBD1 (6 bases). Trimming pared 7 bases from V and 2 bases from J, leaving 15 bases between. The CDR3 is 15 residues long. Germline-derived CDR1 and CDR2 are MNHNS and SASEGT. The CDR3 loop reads CASTTGGAGNQPQHF. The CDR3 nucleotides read TGTGCCAGCACAACCGGGGGGGCAGGCAATCAGCCCCAGCATTTT.

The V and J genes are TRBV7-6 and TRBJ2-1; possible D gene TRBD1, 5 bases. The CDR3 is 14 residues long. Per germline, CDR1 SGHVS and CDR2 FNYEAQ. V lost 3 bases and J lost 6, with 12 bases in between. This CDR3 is CASSLPGQGNEQFF. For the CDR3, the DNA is TGTGCCAGCAGCTTGCCCGGGCAGGGCAATGAGCAGTTCTTC. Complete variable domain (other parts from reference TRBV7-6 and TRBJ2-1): GAGVSQSPRYKVTKRGQDVALRCDPISGHVSLYWYRQALGQGPEFLTYFNYEAQQDKSGLPNDRFSAERPEGSISTLTIQRTEQRDSAMYRCASSLPGQGNEQFFGPGTRLTVL.

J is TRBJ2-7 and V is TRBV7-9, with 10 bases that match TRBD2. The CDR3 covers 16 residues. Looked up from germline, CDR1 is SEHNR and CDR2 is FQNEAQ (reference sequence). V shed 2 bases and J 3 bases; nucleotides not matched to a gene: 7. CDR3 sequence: CASSLTAQRGGYEQYF. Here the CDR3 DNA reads TGTGCCAGCAGCTTAACAGCCCAGCGGGGGGGCTACGAGCAGTACTTC.

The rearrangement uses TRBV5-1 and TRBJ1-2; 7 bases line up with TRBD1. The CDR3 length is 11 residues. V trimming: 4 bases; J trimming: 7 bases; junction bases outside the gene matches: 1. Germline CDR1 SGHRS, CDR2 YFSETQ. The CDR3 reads CASSGDSGYTF. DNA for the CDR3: TGCGCCAGCAGCGGGGACAGTGGCTACACCTTC.

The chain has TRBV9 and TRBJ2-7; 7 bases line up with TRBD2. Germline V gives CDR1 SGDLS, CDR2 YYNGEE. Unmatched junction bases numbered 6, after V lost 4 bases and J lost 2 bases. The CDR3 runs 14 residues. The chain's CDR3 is CASSPAGTPYEQYF. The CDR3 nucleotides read TGTGCCAGCAGCCCAGCGGGAACCCCCTACGAGCAGTACTTC.

CDR3 nucleotide sequence: TGTGCCAGCAGCTTAGAAGCAGGGATTCATGAGCAGTTCTTC. This translates into CASSLEAGIHEQFF. The chain is built from TRBV11-3 and TRBJ2-1, with D perhaps TRBD1 (5 bases). The CDR3 sequence is 14 residues long. V lost 0 bases, J lost 8 bases, and 11 bases lay in between. In germline, CDR1 is SGHNT, CDR2 YENEEA.

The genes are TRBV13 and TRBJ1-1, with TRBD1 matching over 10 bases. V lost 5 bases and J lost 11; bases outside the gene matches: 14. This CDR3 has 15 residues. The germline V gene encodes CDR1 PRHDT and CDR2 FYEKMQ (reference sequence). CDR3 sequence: CASSARPTGGVMAFF. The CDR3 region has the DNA TGTGCCAGCAGCGCCCGACCGACAGGGGGCGTAATGGCTTTCTTT.

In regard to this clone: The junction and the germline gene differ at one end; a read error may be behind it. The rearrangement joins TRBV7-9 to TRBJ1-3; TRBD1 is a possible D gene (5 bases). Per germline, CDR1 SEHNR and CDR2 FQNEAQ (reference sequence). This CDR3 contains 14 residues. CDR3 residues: CSSSLEGPPVTIYF. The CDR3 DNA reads TGTTCCAGCAGCTTGGAGGGACCTCCGGTCACCATATATTTT.

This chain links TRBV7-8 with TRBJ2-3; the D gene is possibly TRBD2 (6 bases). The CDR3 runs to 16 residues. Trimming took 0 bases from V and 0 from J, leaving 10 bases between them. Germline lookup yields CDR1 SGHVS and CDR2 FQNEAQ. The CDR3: CASSLAAGTSTDTQYF. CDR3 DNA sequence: TGTGCCAGCAGCTTAGCGGCGGGGACTAGCACAGATACGCAGTATTTT. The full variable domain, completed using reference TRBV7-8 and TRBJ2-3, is GAGVSQSPRYKVAKRGQDVALRCDPISGHVSLFWYQQALGQGPEFLTYFQNEAQLDKSGLPSDRFFAERPEGSVSTLKIQRTQQEDSAVYLCASSLAAGTSTDTQYFGPGTRLTVL.

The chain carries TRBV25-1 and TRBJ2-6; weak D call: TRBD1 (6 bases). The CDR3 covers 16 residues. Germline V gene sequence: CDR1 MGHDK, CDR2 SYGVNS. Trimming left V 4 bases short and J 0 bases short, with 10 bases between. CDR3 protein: CASSAGASSGANVLTF. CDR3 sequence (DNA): TGTGCCAGCAGTGCAGGGGCGAGCTCTGGGGCCAACGTCCTGACTTTC.

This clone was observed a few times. In DNA, the CDR3 is TGTGCCAGCAGCCTACAGGTTCGCTACGAGCAGTACTTC. As protein: CASSLQVRYEQYF. The chain links TRBV5-6 to TRBJ2-7; a possible D gene is TRBD1 (5 bases). With 4 bases removed from V and 3 bases from J, the gap between germline ends came to 11 bases. The CDR3 extends over 13 amino acids. Germline lookup yields CDR1 SGHDT and CDR2 YYEEEE.

CDR3 residues: CASRPTGQDDGYTF. CDR3 nucleotides: TGTGCCAGCAGGCCTACCGGACAGGATGACGGCTACACCTTC. This chain uses TRBV7-9 with TRBJ1-2; 7 positions match TRBD1. Germline values: CDR1 SEHNR, CDR2 FQNEAQ (reference sequence). This CDR3 has 14 residues. V lost 6 bases and J lost 8; bases outside the gene matches: 12.

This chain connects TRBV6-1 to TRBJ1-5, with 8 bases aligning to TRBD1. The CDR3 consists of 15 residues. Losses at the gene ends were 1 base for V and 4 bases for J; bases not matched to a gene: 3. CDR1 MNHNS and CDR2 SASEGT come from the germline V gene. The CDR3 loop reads CASSEGRQGNQPQHF. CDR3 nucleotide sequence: TGTGCCAGCAGTGAAGGGAGACAGGGGAATCAGCCCCAGCATTTT.

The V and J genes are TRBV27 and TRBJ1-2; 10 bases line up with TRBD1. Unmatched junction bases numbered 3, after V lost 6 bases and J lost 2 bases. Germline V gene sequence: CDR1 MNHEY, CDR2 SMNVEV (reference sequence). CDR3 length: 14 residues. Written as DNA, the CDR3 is TGTGCCAGCAGGGGGACAGGGGAGAACTATGGCTACACCTTC. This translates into CASRGTGENYGYTF.

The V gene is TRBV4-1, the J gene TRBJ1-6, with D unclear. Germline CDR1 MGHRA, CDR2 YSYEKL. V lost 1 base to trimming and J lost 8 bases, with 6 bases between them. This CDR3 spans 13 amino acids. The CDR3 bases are TGCGCCAGCAGCCAAGCGCTAGATTCACCCCTCCACTTT. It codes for CASSQALDSPLHF.

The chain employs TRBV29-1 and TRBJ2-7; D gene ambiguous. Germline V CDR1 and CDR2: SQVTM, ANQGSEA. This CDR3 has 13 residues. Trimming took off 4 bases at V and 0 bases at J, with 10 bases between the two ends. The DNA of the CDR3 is TGCAGCGTTGCATCAGACAACTCCTACGAGCAGTACTTC. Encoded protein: CSVASDNSYEQYF.

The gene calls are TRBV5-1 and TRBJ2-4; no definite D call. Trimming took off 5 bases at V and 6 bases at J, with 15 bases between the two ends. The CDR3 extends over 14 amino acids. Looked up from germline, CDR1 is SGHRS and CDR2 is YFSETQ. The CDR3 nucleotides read TGCGCCAGCAGTTCCCCCGCGGATGGAAACATTCAGTACTTC. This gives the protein CASSSPADGNIQYF.